The rows below give T cell receptor beta chains drawn from one sample of a study of blood T cell repertoires in COVID-19. Sequenced by immunoSEQ multiplex PCR; TCRdb stores in-frame clones only, minus some. There are some 49,000 clones in the sample; 82% occur only once, and around 2.7% lies in the top ten. Sequenced input: peripheral blood. These receptors were collected from a woman in her sixties or seventies with acute or convalescent COVID-19. Each CDR3 is given with its conserved first and last residue. D genes are given only for firm matches. Size values are once, few and many counts, or a class for expanded clones, and some rows have none.

TRBV9	TRBJ2-1	few	NA	CASSVISGGRGSYNEQFF
TRBV6-6	TRBJ1-1	once	NA	CASSYRGSTEAFF
TRBV6-4	TRBJ2-1	NA	TRBD2	CASSTGTTDEQFF
TRBV5-4	TRBJ2-1	NA	NA	CASSLGGGESSYNEQFF
TRBV6-5	TRBJ2-5	few	TRBD1	CASSYTGGKGETQYF
TRBV9	TRBJ2-7	NA	NA	CASSAGVNSEQYF
TRBV30	TRBJ1-3	few	TRBD1	CAWDGTGIGNTIYF
TRBV28	TRBJ1-1	NA	NA	CASSLWGASTEAFF
TRBV19	TRBJ1-5	NA	TRBD1	CASSGPGTGYHQPQHF
TRBV2	TRBJ2-2	NA	NA	CASRRGSGNTGELFF
TRBV5-1	TRBJ2-1	NA	NA	CASSLFRGTYNEQFF
TRBV7-2	TRBJ2-3	NA	NA	CASSLLIGDTQYF
TRBV25-1	TRBJ1-1	few	NA	CASRGGTEAFF
TRBV7-9	TRBJ1-1	NA	NA	CASIRTANTEAFF
TRBV18	TRBJ1-5	NA	NA	CASSSELGQNQPQHF
TRBV19	TRBJ1-1	few	TRBD1	CASSFSRQGSTEAFF
TRBV5-1	TRBJ1-1	NA	NA	CASSEGSGTSNEFF
TRBV5-4	TRBJ1-1	NA	TRBD1	CASSRGQGLTEAFF
TRBV18	TRBJ2-7	few	NA	CASSPVRQSGEGEQYF
TRBV6-5	TRBJ2-2	NA	TRBD1	CASSRQGYTGELFF
TRBV7-3	TRBJ2-7	few	TRBD2	CASSLTPGLRYEQYF
TRBV13	TRBJ2-5	NA	TRBD2	CASSLEASGRGETQYF
TRBV9	TRBJ2-7	NA	TRBD2	CASSVNPAGAAHEQYF
TRBV6-5	TRBJ2-1	NA	TRBD2	CASSRLAGGANEQFF
TRBV28	TRBJ1-6	NA	TRBD1	CASSFPGQGVTGSSYNSPLHF
TRBV30	TRBJ1-3	NA	NA	CAWSPGAGNTIYF
TRBV30	TRBJ2-7	NA	TRBD1	CAWRRGQGLYEQYF
TRBV20-1	TRBJ1-3	NA	NA	CSASQTGSGNTIYF
TRBV7-8	TRBJ1-1	medium-sized	TRBD1	CASQGQGNTEAFF
TRBV28	TRBJ2-3	NA	NA	CASWEGVTDTQYF
TRBV30	TRBJ1-2	NA	NA	CAWNPRSDYYGYTF
TRBV2	TRBJ2-1	NA	TRBD2	CASSESSGSYNEQFF
TRBV25-1	TRBJ2-5	few	NA	CASSEVGVGTQYF
TRBV5-6	TRBJ1-1	NA	TRBD1	CASSLAGGRGRLRSTEAFF
TRBV19	TRBJ1-5	NA	TRBD1	CASSGDRANQPQHF
TRBV13	TRBJ1-1	NA	NA	CASSLVGAKAFF
TRBV12-3/TRBV12-4	TRBJ1-2	NA	NA	CASRGYGYTF
TRBV5-1	TRBJ2-7	NA	NA	CASSLAGSRYEQYF
TRBV14	TRBJ1-4	NA	NA	CASSQDRPFGGLFF
TRBV29-1	TRBJ1-3	NA	TRBD1	CSVGQGGGNTIYF
TRBV7-2	TRBJ1-6	NA	NA	CASSLQPMGLNKNSPLHF
TRBV3-1/TRBV3-2	TRBJ2-7	NA	TRBD2	CASSHGLAGEQYF
TRBV4-1	TRBJ1-5	few	NA	CASSQVTLRGNSPKRVPQHF
TRBV5-1	TRBJ2-7	NA	TRBD2	CASSSQAGPYEQYF
TRBV19	TRBJ2-7	once	TRBD2	CASSIKGLAGGNYEQYF
TRBV6-5	TRBJ2-3	NA	NA	CASRSRTDTQYF
TRBV19	TRBJ1-5	once	NA	CASTPPRGAWNQPQHF
TRBV9	TRBJ1-2	once	NA	CASSVIGEGYTF
TRBV4-2	TRBJ2-1	NA	TRBD1	CASSQPGQGNNEQFF
TRBV28	TRBJ1-5	few	TRBD1	CATSRARGVNQPQHF
TRBV5-1	TRBJ1-1	NA	NA	CASTQGTNTEAFF
TRBV6-1	TRBJ2-1	few	TRBD2	CASSELPLAGSGFF
TRBV21-1	TRBJ2-4	NA	NA	CASSKEEGWAPTKNIQYF
TRBV5-4	TRBJ1-5	NA	NA	CASSLSGSNQPQHF
TRBV12-5	TRBJ1-2	NA	NA	CASGLVGGEGDLYGYTF